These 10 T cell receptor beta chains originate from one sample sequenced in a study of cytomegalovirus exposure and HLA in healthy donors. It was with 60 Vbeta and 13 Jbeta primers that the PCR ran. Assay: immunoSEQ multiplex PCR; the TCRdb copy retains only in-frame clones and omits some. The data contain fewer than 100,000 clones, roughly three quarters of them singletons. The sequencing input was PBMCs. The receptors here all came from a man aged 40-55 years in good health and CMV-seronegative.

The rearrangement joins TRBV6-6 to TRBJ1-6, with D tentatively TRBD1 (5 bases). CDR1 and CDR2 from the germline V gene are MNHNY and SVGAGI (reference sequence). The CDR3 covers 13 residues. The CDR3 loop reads CVSRDSNNSPLHF. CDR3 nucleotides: TGTGTCTCCCGTGACAGCAATAATTCACCCCTCCACTTT.

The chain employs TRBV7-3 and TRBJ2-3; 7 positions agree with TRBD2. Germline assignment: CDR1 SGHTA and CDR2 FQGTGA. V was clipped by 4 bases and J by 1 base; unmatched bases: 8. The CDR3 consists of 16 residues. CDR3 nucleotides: TGTGCCAGCAGCTCGCACCGGGGGGTTGGCACAGATACGCAGTATTTT. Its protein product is CASSSHRGVGTDTQYF.

CDR3 region: CSTGDTQYF. Written as DNA, the CDR3 is TGCAGTACGGGGGATACGCAGTATTTT. The chain is built from TRBV20-1 and TRBJ2-3; D possibly corresponds to TRBD2 (5 bases). The V end lost 8 bases, the J end lost 6 bases, and 6 bases lay between the germline ends. The CDR3 has 9 residues. The germline V gene encodes CDR1 DFQATT and CDR2 SNEGSKA (reference sequence).

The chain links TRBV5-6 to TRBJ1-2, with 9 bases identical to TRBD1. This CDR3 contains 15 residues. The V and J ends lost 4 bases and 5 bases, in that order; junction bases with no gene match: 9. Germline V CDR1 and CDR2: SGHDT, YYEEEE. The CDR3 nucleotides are TGTGCCAGCAGCATGAGCGACAGGGGGTTTTATGGCTACACCTTC. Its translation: CASSMSDRGFYGYTF.

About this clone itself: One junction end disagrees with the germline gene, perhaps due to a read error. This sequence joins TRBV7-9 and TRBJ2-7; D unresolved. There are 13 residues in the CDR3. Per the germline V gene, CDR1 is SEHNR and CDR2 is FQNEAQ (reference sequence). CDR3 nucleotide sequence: TGTTCCAGCAGCTTAGGGCTCCGCTACGAGCAGTACTTC. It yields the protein CSSSLGLRYEQYF.

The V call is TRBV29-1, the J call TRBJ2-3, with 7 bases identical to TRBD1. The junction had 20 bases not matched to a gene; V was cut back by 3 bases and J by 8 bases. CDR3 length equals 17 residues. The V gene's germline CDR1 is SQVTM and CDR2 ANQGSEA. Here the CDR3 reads CSVDASGGTRSQGTQYF. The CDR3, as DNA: TGCAGCGTTGATGCTTCAGGGGGAACACGTTCGCAAGGTACGCAGTATTTT.

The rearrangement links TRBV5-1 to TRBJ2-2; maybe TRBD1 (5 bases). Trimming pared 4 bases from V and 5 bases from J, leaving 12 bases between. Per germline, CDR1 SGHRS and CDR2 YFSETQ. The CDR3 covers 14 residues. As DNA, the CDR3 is TGCGCCAGCAGCCCTACAGGAGTTACCGGGGAGCTGTTTTTT. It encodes CASSPTGVTGELFF.

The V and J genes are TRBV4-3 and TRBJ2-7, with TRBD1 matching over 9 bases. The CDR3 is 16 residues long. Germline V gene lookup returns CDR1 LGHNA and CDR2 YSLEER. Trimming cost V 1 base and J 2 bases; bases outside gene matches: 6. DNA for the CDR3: TGCGCCAGCAGCCAAGTAAGGACAGGGGTCACCTACGAGCAGTACTTC. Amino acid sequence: CASSQVRTGVTYEQYF.

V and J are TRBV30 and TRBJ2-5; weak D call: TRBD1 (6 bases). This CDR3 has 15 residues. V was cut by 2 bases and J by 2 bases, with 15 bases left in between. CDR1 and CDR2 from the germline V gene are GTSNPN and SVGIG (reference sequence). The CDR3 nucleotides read TGTGCCTGGAGTAGGGGGAAGAAGGTTCAAGAGACCCAGTACTTC. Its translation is CAWSRGKKVQETQYF. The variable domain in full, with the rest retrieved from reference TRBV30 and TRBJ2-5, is SQTIHQWPATLVQPVGSPLSLECTVEGTSNPNLYWYRQAAGRGLQLLFYSVGIGQISSEVPQNLSASRPQDRQFILSSKKLLLSDSGFYLCAWSRGKKVQETQYFGPGTRLLVL.

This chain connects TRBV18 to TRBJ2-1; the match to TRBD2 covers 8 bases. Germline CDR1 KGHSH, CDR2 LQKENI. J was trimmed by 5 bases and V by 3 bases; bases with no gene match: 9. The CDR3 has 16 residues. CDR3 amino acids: CASSPQIAGHNNEQFF. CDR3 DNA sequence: TGTGCCAGCTCACCGCAAATAGCGGGGCACAACAATGAGCAGTTCTTC. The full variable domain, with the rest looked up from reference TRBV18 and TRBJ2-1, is NAGVMQNPRHLVRRRGQEARLRCSPMKGHSHVYWYRQLPEEGLKFMVYLQKENIIDESGMPKERFSAEFPKEGPSILRIQQVVRGDSAAYFCASSPQIAGHNNEQFFGPGTRLTVL.